One sample yielded the 10 T cell receptor beta chains listed below, sequenced in a study of blood T cell repertoires in COVID-19. Generated by immunoSEQ multiplex PCR, the TCRdb table keeps only in-frame clones and is missing some. The sample has fewer than 450,000 clones, 90% seen once; the top ten hold approximately 0.55%. Sequencing was done on a sample of PBMCs or T cells enriched from blood (not recorded which). The receptors were sampled from a man aged 18 to 30 who had recovered from COVID-19.

The chain recombines TRBV29-1 with TRBJ1-1; no clear D gene. This CDR3 spans 13 amino acids. Germline lookup yields CDR1 SQVTM and CDR2 ANQGSEA. Trimming took off 6 bases at V and 1 base at J, with 12 bases between the two ends. As DNA, the CDR3 is TGCAGCGTAGCCCGGGGATCGAACACTGAAGCTTTCTTT. Its translation is CSVARGSNTEAFF.

V usage is TRBV3-1 (or the pseudogene TRBV3-2) and J usage is TRBJ2-5, with TRBD1 identical over 7 bases. The germline V gene has CDR1 LGHDT and CDR2 YNNKEL (reference sequence). This CDR3 has 14 amino acids. Trimming took 4 bases from V and 3 from J; bases not matched to a gene: 5. CDR3 in amino acids: CASSPLGTEETQYF. The CDR3 region has the DNA TGTGCCAGCAGCCCCCTCGGGACAGAAGAGACCCAGTACTTC.

CDR3 residues: CASSRTGGSSYNEQFF. DNA for the CDR3: TGTGCCAGCAGTCGAACCGGGGGGAGCTCCTACAATGAGCAGTTCTTC. The V call is TRBV6-8, the J call TRBJ2-1; 7 positions agree with TRBD2. V shed 5 bases, J shed 0 bases, and the junction held 7 bases outside the gene matches. Germline CDR1 and CDR2: MNHGY and SAAAGT. CDR3 length equals 16 residues.

The chain carries TRBV5-1 and TRBJ1-1; 10 nucleotides align to TRBD1. The CDR3 contains 15 residues. In germline, CDR1 is SGHRS, CDR2 YFSETQ. After removal of 4 bases from V and 5 bases from J, the junction contained 8 bases not matched to a gene. The chain's CDR3 is CASSPRTGGTTEAFF. DNA of the CDR3: TGCGCCAGCAGCCCCCGGACAGGGGGGACAACTGAAGCTTTCTTT. Using reference TRBV5-1 and TRBJ1-1 for the parts outside the CDR3, the full variable domain is KAGVTQTPRYLIKTRGQQVTLSCSPISGHRSVSWYQQTPGQGLQFLFEYFSETQRNKGNFPGRFSGRQFSNSRSEMNVSTLELGDSALYLCASSPRTGGTTEAFFGQGTRLTVV.

The rearrangement joins TRBV19 to TRBJ1-1; no reliable D call. CDR1 is LNHDA and CDR2 is SQIVND in the germline V gene (reference sequence). This CDR3 is built from 13 residues. Trimming took off 0 bases at V and 10 bases at J, with 12 bases between the two ends. CDR3 coding DNA: TGTGCCAGTAGTATAGATCGGTCACCAAGAGCTTTCTTT. Encoded protein: CASSIDRSPRAFF.

The chain has TRBV29-1 and TRBJ1-1; TRBD1 is a possible D gene (6 bases). V lost 1 base to trimming and J lost 1 base, with 13 bases between them. The CDR3 is 15 amino acids. Germline CDR1 reads SQVTM; CDR2 reads ANQGSEA. This chain's CDR3 is CSVEGETGKNTEAFF. As DNA, the CDR3 is TGCAGCGTTGAAGGGGAGACAGGAAAGAACACTGAAGCTTTCTTT.

CDR3 region: CASRPGQEYEKLFF. The DNA for the CDR3 is TGTGCCAGCCGACCGGGACAGGAGTATGAAAAACTGTTTTTT. J is TRBJ1-4 and V is TRBV11-2; 8 nucleotides align to TRBD1. Losses at the gene ends were 8 bases for V and 6 bases for J; bases not matched to a gene: 8. Germline V gene lookup returns CDR1 SGHAT and CDR2 FQNNGV. The CDR3 is 14 residues long.

The V gene is TRBV2, the J gene TRBJ1-4, with D perhaps TRBD1 (5 bases). CDR1 is SNHLY and CDR2 is FYNNEI in the germline V gene. There are 14 residues in the CDR3. Trimming cost V 5 bases and J 8 bases, with 15 bases left between them. The CDR3 DNA reads as TGTGCCAGCAGTTCCCAGGGAATTAGCGAAAAACTGTTTTTT. It codes for CASSSQGISEKLFF.

This clone has just one count. V and J are TRBV2 and TRBJ2-1; TRBD1 matches at 10 bases. V lost 5 bases and J lost 9; bases outside the gene matches: 7. The germline V gene has CDR1 SNHLY and CDR2 FYNNEI. This CDR3 is built from 14 residues. The CDR3 DNA is TGTGCCAGCAGTCGGGACAGGGGTAGGAGTGAGCAGTTCTTC. Amino acid sequence: CASSRDRGRSEQFF.

The chain joins TRBV11-2 to TRBJ2-7, with 8 bases lining up with TRBD1. This CDR3 spans 15 amino acids. The V segment lost 3 bases and the J segment 3 bases; nucleotides outside the gene matches: 7. CDR1 is SGHAT, CDR2 FQNNGV, per germline. CDR3 sequence reads: CASSFGSGGFYEQYF. The CDR3 coding sequence is TGTGCCAGCAGCTTCGGGTCAGGGGGCTTCTACGAGCAGTACTTC. Full variable domain (missing parts from reference TRBV11-2 and TRBJ2-7): EAGVAQSPRYKIIEKRQSVAFWCNPISGHATLYWYQQILGQGPKLLIQFQNNGVVDDSQLPKDRFSAERLKGVDSTLKIQPAKLEDSAVYLCASSFGSGGFYEQYFGPGTRLTVT.